This TCR beta chain originates from a study of shared clonotypes between healthy human individuals. The study, taken as a whole, reports: Rarefaction curves obtained for sorted subsets showed sequencing incomplete despite large depth.

It was CD45RO-negative cells, positively selected for CCR7, that made up naive CD8 cells, with terminally differentiated effector memory CD45RA+ cells excluded. The assay was immunoSEQ multiplex PCR, and TCRdb's table has in-frame clones only and misses some. The sample lists 2 million to 2.5 million clones; 85% to 95% were seen once. V trimming: 6 bases; J trimming: 5 bases; junction bases outside the gene matches: 8. CDR1 and CDR2 from the germline V gene are MNHEY and SMNVEV (reference sequence). This CDR3 comprises 15 residues. Turning to this clone: Its target is not known. Other DNA sequences in this sample translate to the same CDR3.

The source is a man aged 18 to 35 in good health. Some clones in this sample may be carry-over from other donors' samples. The source material was naive CD8+ T cells from PBMCs. The chain links TRBV27 to TRBJ2-7, with 12 bases lining up with TRBD2. In DNA, the CDR3 is TGTGCCAGCAGCTTCCTAGCGGGAGGGCCCCACGAGCAGTACTTC. The encoded protein is CASSFLAGGPHEQYF.